The rows below give T cell receptor beta chains drawn from one sample of a study of blood T cell repertoires in COVID-19. This table comes from immunoSEQ multiplex PCR, and its TCRdb copy is limited to in-frame clones, with some not included. The sample shows about 38,000 clones, approximately 87% of them seen only once. The source material was peripheral blood. These TCRs come from a man between 45 and 60 years old with active or convalescent COVID-19. CDR3s include the opening cysteine and the closing phenylalanine or tryptophan. The D gene is left open where the match is weak. Clone size is shown for a subset of rows, as once, few, many or a class of expanded clone.

>TRBV28|NA|TRBJ2-1|NA
CASWGLGGQFF
TGTGCCAGCTGGGGGTTGGGGGGGCAGTTCTTC
>TRBV21-1|NA|TRBJ1-3|NA
CASLRQVETGNTIYF
TGTGCCAGCCTTCGACAGGTGGAGACTGGAAACACCATATATTTT
>TRBV6-5|NA|TRBJ1-5|NA
CASRGLNQPQHF
TGTGCCAGCAGGGGGCTCAATCAGCCCCAGCATTTT
>TRBV12-3/TRBV12-4|NA|TRBJ2-7|NA
CASSKGSHEQYF
TGTGCCAGCAGTAAGGGGTCACACGAGCAGTACTTC
>TRBV30|NA|TRBJ1-5|NA
CAWSQEGSQPQHF
TGTGCCTGGAGTCAGGAAGGTAGTCAGCCCCAGCATTTT
>TRBV10-3|NA|TRBJ2-5|TRBD1
CAISGTEETQYF
TGTGCCATCTCCGGGACAGAAGAGACCCAGTACTTC
>TRBV2|NA|TRBJ1-5|TRBD1
CASSEAGTGGSQPQHF
TGTGCCAGCAGTGAAGCGGGGACAGGGGGAAGTCAGCCCCAGCATTTT
>TRBV6-4|NA|TRBJ2-1|TRBD2
CASSEQAGGYNEQFF
TGTGCCAGCAGCGAACAAGCGGGAGGTTACAATGAGCAGTTCTTC
>TRBV27|NA|TRBJ1-4|TRBD1
CASSRQGEEKLFF
TGTGCCAGCAGTCGACAGGGGGAGGAAAAACTGTTTTTT
>TRBV18|NA|TRBJ1-1|NA
CASSPLHRGTEAFF
TGTGCCAGCTCGCCGCTCCACCGGGGCACTGAAGCTTTCTTT
>TRBV11-2|once|TRBJ2-6|TRBD1
CASSLVFGQGPSGANVLTF
TGTGCCAGCAGCTTAGTCTTCGGACAGGGTCCCTCTGGGGCCAACGTCCTGACTTTC
>TRBV5-1|once|TRBJ2-1|NA
CASSLKRGRRNEQFF
TGCGCCAGCAGCTTAAAACGCGGGCGCAGGAATGAGCAGTTCTTC
>TRBV11-2|NA|TRBJ2-3|NA
CASSLDRTTDTQYF
TGTGCCAGCAGCTTAGATCGGACTACAGATACGCAGTATTTT
>TRBV4-1|NA|TRBJ1-5|TRBD1
CASSPYRGGQPQHF
TGCGCCAGCAGCCCTTACAGGGGGGGTCAGCCCCAGCATTTT
>TRBV5-4|NA|TRBJ1-1|NA
CASSWTLNTEAFF
TGTGCCAGCAGCTGGACATTGAACACTGAAGCTTTCTTT
>TRBV19|NA|TRBJ2-3|TRBD2
CASRTSGGVADTQYF
TGTGCCAGTAGGACTAGCGGGGGGGTGGCAGATACGCAGTATTTT